The source of this T cell receptor gamma chain is a study of γδ T cells in repeated Plasmodium falciparum infection. V trimming: 2 bases; J trimming: 8 bases; junction bases outside the gene matches: 6. Germline V gene lookup returns CDR1 GITISATS and CDR2 ISYDGTV (reference sequence). The CDR3 length is 12 residues. This clone was seen a few times. Its specificity is not known. The TCRdb protein, from a much larger clone, departs from this DNA's translation at residue 6, likely by read error; the protein shown derives from the DNA. Study-wide findings and caveats: Vdelta2-negative gammadelta repertoires appeared less diverse and less shared in Malian than Australian children.

Bulk repertoires came from Vgamma9/Vdelta2+ or Vdelta2-negative gammadelta T cells flow-sorted from PBMC. TRG and TRD sequences were obtained from every sorted gammadelta sample. TCRdb reanalysed the multiplex PCR reads via CATT. Of tens of thousands of gamma-chain clones listed, under 1.5% are singletons. This sequence joins TRGV9 and TRGJ1 or TRGJ2. Sequencing was performed on gamma-delta T cells from blood. The source is a pool of human donors (malaria-infected and uninfected, not separated). The CDR3 protein is CALWEGPHKKLF. The CDR3 region has the DNA TGTGCCTTGTGGGAGGGGCCTCATAAGAAACTCTTT.